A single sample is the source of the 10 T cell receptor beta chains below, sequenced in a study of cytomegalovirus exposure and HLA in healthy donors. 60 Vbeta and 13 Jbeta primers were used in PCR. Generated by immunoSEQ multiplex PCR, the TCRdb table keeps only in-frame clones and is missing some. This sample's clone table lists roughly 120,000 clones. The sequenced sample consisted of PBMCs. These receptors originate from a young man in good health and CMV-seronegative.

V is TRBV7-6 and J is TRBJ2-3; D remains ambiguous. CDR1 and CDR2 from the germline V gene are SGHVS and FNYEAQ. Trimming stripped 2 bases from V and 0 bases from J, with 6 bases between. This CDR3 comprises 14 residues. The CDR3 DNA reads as TGTGCCAGCAGCTTATTCGAGAGCACAGATACGCAGTATTTT. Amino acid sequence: CASSLFESTDTQYF.

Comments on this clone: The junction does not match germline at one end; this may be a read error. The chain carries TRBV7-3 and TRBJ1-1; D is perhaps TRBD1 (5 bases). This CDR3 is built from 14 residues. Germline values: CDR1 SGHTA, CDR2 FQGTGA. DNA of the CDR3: TGTACCAGCAGCTTAACCGGGGGTGACACTGAAGCTTTCTTT. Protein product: CTSSLTGGDTEAFF.

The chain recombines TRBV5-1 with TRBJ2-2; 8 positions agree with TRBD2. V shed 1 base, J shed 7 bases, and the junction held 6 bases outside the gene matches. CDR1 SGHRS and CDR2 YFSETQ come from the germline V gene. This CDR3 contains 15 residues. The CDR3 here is CASSLTGGPDGELFF. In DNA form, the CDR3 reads TGCGCCAGCAGCTTGACGGGAGGGCCGGACGGGGAGCTGTTTTTT.

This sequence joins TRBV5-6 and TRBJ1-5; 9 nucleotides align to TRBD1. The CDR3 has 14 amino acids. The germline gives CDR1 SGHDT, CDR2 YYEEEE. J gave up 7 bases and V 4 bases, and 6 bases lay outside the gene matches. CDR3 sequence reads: CASSRTGDGQPQHF. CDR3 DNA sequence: TGTGCCAGCAGCCGGACAGGGGATGGACAGCCCCAGCATTTT.

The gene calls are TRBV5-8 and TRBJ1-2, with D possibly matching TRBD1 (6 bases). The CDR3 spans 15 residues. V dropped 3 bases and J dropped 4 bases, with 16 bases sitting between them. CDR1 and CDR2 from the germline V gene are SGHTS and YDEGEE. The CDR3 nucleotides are TGTGCCAGCAGCTCCCCGGCCATAGGGGGCTATGGCTACACCTTC. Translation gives CASSSPAIGGYGYTF.

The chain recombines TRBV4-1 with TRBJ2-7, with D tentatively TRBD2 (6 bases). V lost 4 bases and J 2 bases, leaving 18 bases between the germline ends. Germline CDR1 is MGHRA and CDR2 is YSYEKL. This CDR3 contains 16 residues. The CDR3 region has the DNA TGCGCCAGCAGCCCGTTAACAGGAGGACTAACCTACGAGCAGTACTTC. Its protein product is CASSPLTGGLTYEQYF.

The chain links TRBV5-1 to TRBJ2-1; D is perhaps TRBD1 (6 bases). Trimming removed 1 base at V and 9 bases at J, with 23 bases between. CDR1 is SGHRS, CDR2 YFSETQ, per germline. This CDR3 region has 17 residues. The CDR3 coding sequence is TGCGCCAGCAGCTTGACATGGGGGCGGACCAGCATGGGTGAGCAGTTCTTC. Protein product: CASSLTWGRTSMGEQFF.

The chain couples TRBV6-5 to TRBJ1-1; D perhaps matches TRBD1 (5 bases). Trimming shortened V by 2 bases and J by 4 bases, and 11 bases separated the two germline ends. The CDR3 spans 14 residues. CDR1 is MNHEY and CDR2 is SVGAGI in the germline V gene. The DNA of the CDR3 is TGTGCCAGCAGTTACGGGGGGGGAGTCACTGAAGCTTTCTTT. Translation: CASSYGGGVTEAFF.

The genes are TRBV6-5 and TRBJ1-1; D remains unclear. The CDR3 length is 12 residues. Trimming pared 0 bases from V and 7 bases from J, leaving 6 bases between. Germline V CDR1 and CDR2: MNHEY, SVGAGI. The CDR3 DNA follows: TGTGCCAGCAGTTACTCCTTAGATGAAGCTTTCTTT. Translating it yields CASSYSLDEAFF.

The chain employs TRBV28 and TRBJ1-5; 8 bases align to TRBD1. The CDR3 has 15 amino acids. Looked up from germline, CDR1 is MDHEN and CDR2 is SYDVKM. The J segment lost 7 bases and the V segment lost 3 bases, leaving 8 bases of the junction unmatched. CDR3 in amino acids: CASSFVRGRGQPQHF. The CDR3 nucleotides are TGTGCCAGCAGTTTCGTCAGGGGGCGGGGACAGCCCCAGCATTTT. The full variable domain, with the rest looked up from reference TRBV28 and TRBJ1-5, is DVKVTQSSRYLVKRTGEKVFLECVQDMDHENMFWYRQDPGLGLRLIYFSYDVKMKEKGDIPEGYSVSREKKERFSLILESASTNQTSMYLCASSFVRGRGQPQHFGDGTRLSIL.